The next 5 T cell receptor beta chains were all read from a single sample in a study of CD8 T cells in ankylosing spondylitis. MiXCR, applied by TCRdb to the 5' RACE reads, yields one record per CDR3 protein. The sample carries about 140,000 distinct CDR3 sequences, 7% to 9% recorded once. Material: synovial fluid, either unsorted or a sorted T cell fraction (not recorded which). These receptors all come from a male donor with ankylosing spondylitis.

This clonotype was seen more than once but under ten times. The chain combines TRBV20-1 with TRBJ1-5; no clear D. There are 13 residues in the CDR3. Trimming removed 3 bases at V and 4 bases at J, with 10 bases between. Germline CDR1 and CDR2: DFQATT and SNEGSKA (reference sequence). The DNA for the CDR3 is TGCAGTGCTAGCGCGGCCCCGAATCAGCCCCAGCATTTT. Amino acid sequence: CSASAAPNQPQHF.

This clonotype was picked up many times. The genes are TRBV27 and TRBJ2-3, with D unclear. The germline V gene encodes CDR1 MNHEY and CDR2 SMNVEV (reference sequence). The CDR3 consists of 14 residues. V was trimmed by 5 bases and J by 9 bases, leaving 18 bases between them. CDR3 sequence reads: CASSPRTPGATQYF. CDR3 sequence (DNA): TGTGCCAGCAGTCCTAGGACCCCTGGTGCGACGCAGTATTTT.

The chain joins TRBV20-1 to TRBJ2-5; TRBD1 might be the D (6 bases). CDR3 length: 13 residues. Germline assignment: CDR1 DFQATT and CDR2 SNEGSKA (reference sequence). Between the trimmed V and J ends, which lost 5 bases and 3 bases, there was a span of 13 bases. The CDR3 DNA reads as TGCAGTGCTTATGGGGGCAGCGAAGAGACCCAGTACTTC. Its protein is CSAYGGSEETQYF.

J is TRBJ1-6 and V is TRBV14, with D maybe TRBD1 (5 bases). V lost 4 bases to trimming and J lost 9 bases, with 10 bases between them. CDR1 is SGHDN, CDR2 FVKESK, per germline. This CDR3 is 13 amino acids long. The CDR3 protein is CASSRGRGSPLHF. The CDR3 bases are TGTGCCAGCAGCCGGGGTAGGGGTTCACCCCTCCACTTT.

This clonotype was counted a few times. This chain links TRBV24-1 with TRBJ2-3; 8 bases align to TRBD1. With V trimmed by 9 bases and J by 0 bases, 1 base remained unmatched. CDR3 length equals 13 residues. Germline-derived CDR1 and CDR2 are KGHDR and SFDVKD. This CDR3 reads CATGTGSTDTQYF. CDR3 in DNA: TGTGCCACCGGGACAGGTAGCACAGATACGCAGTATTTT.